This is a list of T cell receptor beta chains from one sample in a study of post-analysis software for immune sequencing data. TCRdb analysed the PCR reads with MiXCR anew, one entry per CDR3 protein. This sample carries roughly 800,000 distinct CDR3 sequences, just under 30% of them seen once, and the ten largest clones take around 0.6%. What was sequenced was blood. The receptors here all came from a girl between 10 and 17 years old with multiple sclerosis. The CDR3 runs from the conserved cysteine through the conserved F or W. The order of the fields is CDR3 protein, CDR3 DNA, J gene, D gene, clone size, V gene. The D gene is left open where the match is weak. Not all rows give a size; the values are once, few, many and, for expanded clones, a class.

CDR3: CASSLGAGGGETQYF; DNA: TGTGCCAGCAGCTTAGGAGCAGGGGGTGGAGAGACCCAGTACTTC; J: TRBJ2-5; D: TRBD1; size: many; V: TRBV11-2
CDR3: CATSVAGADTQYF; DNA: TGTGCCACCAGTGTAGCAGGGGCAGATACGCAGTATTTT; J: TRBJ2-3; D: .; size: .; V: TRBV24-1
CDR3: CSAREPGQGRAEQFF; DNA: TGCAGTGCTAGAGAACCGGGACAGGGTCGGGCTGAGCAGTTCTTC; J: TRBJ2-1; D: TRBD1; size: few; V: TRBV20-1
CDR3: CASWEGGELFF; DNA: TGTGCCAGCTGGGAGGGCGGGGAGCTGTTTTTT; J: TRBJ2-2; D: TRBD2; size: few; V: TRBV27
CDR3: CASSPRFGLTDTQYF; DNA: TGTGCCAGCAGCCCCCGGTTTGGTCTCACAGATACGCAGTATTTT; J: TRBJ2-3; D: .; size: .; V: TRBV27
CDR3: CASSPGLAGGITYEQYF; DNA: TGTGCCAGCAGTCCGGGACTAGCGGGAGGCATTACCTACGAGCAGTACTTC; J: TRBJ2-7; D: TRBD2; size: few; V: TRBV6-1
CDR3: CASSDSGYGYTF; DNA: TGTGCCAGCAGCGACAGTGGATATGGCTACACCTTC; J: TRBJ1-2; D: .; size: few; V: TRBV3-1
CDR3: CASSLHSSGKNEQFF; DNA: TGTGCCAGCAGCTTACACTCTAGCGGGAAGAATGAGCAGTTCTTC; J: TRBJ2-1; D: TRBD2; size: .; V: TRBV28
CDR3: CASSLPSGWIGNTQYF; DNA: TGCGCCAGCAGCTTGCCGTCGGGCTGGATCGGGAATACGCAGTATTTT; J: TRBJ2-3; D: .; size: few; V: TRBV5-1
CDR3: CASSEAVRSGQGYTF; DNA: TGTGCCAGCAGTGAAGCGGTTCGTAGTGGGCAGGGCTACACCTTC; J: TRBJ1-2; D: .; size: .; V: TRBV6-1
CDR3: CASSTPDRGSGTQYF; DNA: TGTGCCAGCAGTACCCCGGACAGGGGTAGTGGGACCCAGTACTTC; J: TRBJ2-5; D: TRBD1; size: .; V: TRBV27
CDR3: CASSRVPGLAGPEPADTQYF; DNA: TGTGCCAGCAGCCGAGTCCCGGGACTAGCGGGGCCCGAGCCCGCAGATACGCAGTATTTT; J: TRBJ2-3; D: TRBD2; size: few; V: TRBV12-3/TRBV12-4
CDR3: CASSAKRTVTGELFF; DNA: TGTGCCAGCAGCGCAAAGAGGACGGTCACCGGGGAGCTGTTTTTT; J: TRBJ2-2; D: .; size: few; V: TRBV6-1
CDR3: CSVPGQGVEAFF; DNA: TGCAGCGTCCCCGGGCAGGGTGTCGAAGCTTTCTTT; J: TRBJ1-1; D: .; size: .; V: TRBV29-1